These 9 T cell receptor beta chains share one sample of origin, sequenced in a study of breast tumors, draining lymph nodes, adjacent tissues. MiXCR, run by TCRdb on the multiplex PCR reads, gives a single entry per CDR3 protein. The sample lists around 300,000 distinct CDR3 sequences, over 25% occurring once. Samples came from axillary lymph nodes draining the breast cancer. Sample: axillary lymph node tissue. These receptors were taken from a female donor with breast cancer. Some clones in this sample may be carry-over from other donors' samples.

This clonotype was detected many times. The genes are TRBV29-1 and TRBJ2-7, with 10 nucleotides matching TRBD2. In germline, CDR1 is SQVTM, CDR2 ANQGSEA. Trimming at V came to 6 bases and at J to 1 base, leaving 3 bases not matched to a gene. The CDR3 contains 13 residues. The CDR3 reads CSVLAGGSYEQYF. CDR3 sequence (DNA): TGCAGCGTGTTAGCGGGAGGATCCTACGAGCAGTACTTC.

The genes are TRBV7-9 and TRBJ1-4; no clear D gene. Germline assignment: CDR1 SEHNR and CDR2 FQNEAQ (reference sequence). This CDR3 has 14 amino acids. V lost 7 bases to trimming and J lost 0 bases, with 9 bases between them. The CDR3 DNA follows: TGTGCCAGCATCATGGGTGCAACTAATGAAAAACTGTTTTTT. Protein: CASIMGATNEKLFF. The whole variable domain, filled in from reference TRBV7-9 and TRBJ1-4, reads DTGVSQNPRHKITKRGQNVTFRCDPISEHNRLYWYRQTLGQGPEFLTYFQNEAQLEKSRLLSDRFSAERPKGSFSTLEIQRTEQGDSAMYLCASIMGATNEKLFFGSGTQLSVL.

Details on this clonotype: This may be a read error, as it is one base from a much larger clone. The CDR3 region is CSARGADRGPRDGYTF. CDR3 DNA sequence: TGCAGTGCTAGAGGGGCAGACAGGGGACCACGCGATGGCTACACCTTC. This chain uses TRBV20-1 with TRBJ1-2; TRBD1 matches 8 bases. Trimming took 1 base from V and 6 from J; bases not matched to a gene: 13. Germline V gene data show CDR1 as DFQATT and CDR2 as SNEGSKA (reference sequence). This CDR3 is 16 amino acids long.

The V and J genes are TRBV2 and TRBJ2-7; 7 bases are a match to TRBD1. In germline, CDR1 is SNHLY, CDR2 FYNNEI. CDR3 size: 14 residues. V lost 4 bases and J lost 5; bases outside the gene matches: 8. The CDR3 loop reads CASSGGRQGNEQYF. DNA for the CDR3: TGTGCCAGCAGTGGGGGGCGACAGGGCAACGAGCAGTACTTC.

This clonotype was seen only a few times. CDR3 residues: CASSPPGALGNTIYF. CDR3 nucleotide sequence: TGTGCCAGCTCACCACCGGGGGCTCTTGGAAACACCATATATTTT. This chain links TRBV18 with TRBJ1-3, with D possibly matching TRBD1 (6 bases). Germline V CDR1 and CDR2: KGHSH, LQKENI. The germline V and J ends were trimmed by 0 bases and 3 bases, with 9 bases remaining between them. The CDR3 has 15 amino acids.

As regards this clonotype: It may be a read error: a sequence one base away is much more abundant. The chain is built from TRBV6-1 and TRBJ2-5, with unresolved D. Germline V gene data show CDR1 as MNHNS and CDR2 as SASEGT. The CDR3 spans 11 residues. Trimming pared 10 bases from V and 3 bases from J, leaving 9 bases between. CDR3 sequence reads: CATSPEETQYF. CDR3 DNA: TGTGCCACCAGCCCGGAAGAGACCCAGTACTTC.

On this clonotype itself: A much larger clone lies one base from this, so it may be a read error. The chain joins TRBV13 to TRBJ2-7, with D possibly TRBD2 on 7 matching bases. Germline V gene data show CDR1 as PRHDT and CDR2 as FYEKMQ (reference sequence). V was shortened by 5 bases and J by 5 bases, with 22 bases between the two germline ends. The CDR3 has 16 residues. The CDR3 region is CASSARQARTSNEQYF. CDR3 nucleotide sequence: TGTGCCAGCAGCGCCCGACAGGCAAGGACTAGTAACGAGCAGTACTTC.

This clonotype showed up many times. Here the CDR3 reads CASKTGTYNEQFF. CDR3 DNA: TGTGCCAGCAAAACGGGAACCTACAATGAGCAGTTCTTC. The chain carries TRBV6-6 and TRBJ2-1, with D perhaps matching TRBD2 (5 bases). The CDR3 runs to 13 residues. With 7 bases removed from V and 2 bases from J, the gap between germline ends came to 9 bases. Germline V lookup: CDR1 MNHNY, CDR2 SVGAGI (reference sequence).

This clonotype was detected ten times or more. This chain's CDR3 is CASSFRSGISYEQYF. DNA for the CDR3: TGTGCCAGCAGCTTCCGTAGCGGGATTAGCTACGAGCAGTACTTC. J is TRBJ2-7 and V is TRBV7-2, with TRBD2 matching over 8 bases. This CDR3 is 15 amino acids long. The V segment lost 3 bases and the J segment 3 bases; nucleotides outside the gene matches: 7. The germline V gene has CDR1 SGHTA and CDR2 FQGNSA.